Reported below is one T cell receptor beta chain. Assay: immunoSEQ multiplex PCR; the TCRdb copy retains only in-frame clones and omits some. Of 42,000 or so clones listed, roughly 79% are singletons. The data were taken from a study of radiotherapy plus CTLA-4 blockade in lung cancer. CDR3 length equals 16 residues. The V and J ends lost 0 bases and 0 bases respectively, with 12 bases between them. The V gene's germline CDR1 is SGHRS and CDR2 YFSETQ. This chain uses TRBV5-1 with TRBJ1-2; a possible D gene is TRBD1 (5 bases). This material consisted of peripheral blood, taken from a patient treated with radiotherapy plus ipilimumab. The source is a human donor with non-small cell lung cancer that progressed on radiotherapy plus ipilimumab. The CDR3: CASSLAPQVSNYGYTF. The DNA for the CDR3 is TGCGCCAGCAGCTTGGCGCCACAGGTTTCTAACTATGGCTACACCTTC.